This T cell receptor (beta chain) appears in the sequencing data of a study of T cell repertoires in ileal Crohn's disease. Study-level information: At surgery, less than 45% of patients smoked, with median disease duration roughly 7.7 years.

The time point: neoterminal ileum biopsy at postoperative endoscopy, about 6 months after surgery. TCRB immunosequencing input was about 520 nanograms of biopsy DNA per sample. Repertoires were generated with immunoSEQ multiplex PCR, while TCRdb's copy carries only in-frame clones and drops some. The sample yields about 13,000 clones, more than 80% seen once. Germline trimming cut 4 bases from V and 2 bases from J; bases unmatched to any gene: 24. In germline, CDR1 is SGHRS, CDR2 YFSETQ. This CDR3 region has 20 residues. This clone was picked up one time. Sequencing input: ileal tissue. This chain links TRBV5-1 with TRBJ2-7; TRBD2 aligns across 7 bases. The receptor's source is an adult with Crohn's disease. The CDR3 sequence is CASSPSTLAGVDLGAYEQYF. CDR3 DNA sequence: TGCGCCAGCAGCCCATCCACTTTAGCGGGTGTCGACTTAGGGGCCTACGAGCAGTACTTC.